The 26 T cell receptor beta chains reported below all come from one sample, sequenced in a study of blood T cell repertoires in COVID-19. TCRdb's table, derived via immunoSEQ multiplex PCR, lists solely in-frame clones and lacks some. There are 400,000 or so clones in the sample; 70% to 90% occur only once, and 0.8% to 1% lies in the top ten. Sequencing input: peripheral blood. All receptors derive from a young man with COVID-19, enrolled during active disease.

This clone was counted once. This chain connects TRBV10-2 to TRBJ1-1; no clear D. Trimming removed 7 bases at V and 3 bases at J, with 12 bases between. The CDR3 is made up of 13 amino acids. The germline V gene encodes CDR1 WSHSY and CDR2 SAAADI. CDR3 bases: TGCGCCAGCACCCTGCTCGCGGACACTGAAGCTTTCTTT. Translated, it gives CASTLLADTEAFF.

The chain recombines TRBV5-4 with TRBJ2-1, with 14 bases identical to TRBD2. The ends lost 4 bases at V and 4 bases at J; junction bases unmatched: 4. CDR1 is SGHNT, CDR2 YYREEE, per germline (reference sequence). The CDR3 loop spans 16 amino acids. The CDR3 coding sequence is TGTGCCAGCAGCCCTCGGACTAGCGGGGGGTACAATGAGCAGTTCTTC. Encoded protein: CASSPRTSGGYNEQFF.

J is TRBJ2-7 and V is TRBV6-5; 8 nucleotides align to TRBD2. J lost 3 bases, V lost 7 bases, and 5 bases had no gene match. The CDR3 spans 13 residues. CDR1 is MNHEY and CDR2 is SVGAGI in the germline V gene. Here the CDR3 reads CASKPGLDYEQYF. In DNA, the CDR3 is TGTGCCAGCAAGCCGGGACTAGACTACGAGCAGTACTTC.

This clone has only a few counts. J is TRBJ1-5 and V is TRBV7-2; maybe TRBD1 (5 bases). Per germline, CDR1 SGHTA and CDR2 FQGNSA. The length of the CDR3 is 15 residues. V shed 3 bases and J shed 2 bases, with 11 bases lying between them. The CDR3 here is CASSFSGYGNQPQHF. The CDR3 nucleotides are TGTGCCAGCAGCTTCTCAGGGTACGGCAATCAGCCCCAGCATTTT. Combining the CDR3 with reference TRBV7-2 and TRBJ1-5 gives the whole variable domain GAGVSQSPSNKVTEKGKDVELRCDPISGHTALYWYRQSLGQGLEFLIYFQGNSAPDKSGLPSDRFSAERTGGSVSTLTIQRTQQEDSAVYLCASSFSGYGNQPQHFGDGTRLSIL.

This chain connects TRBV11-2 to TRBJ2-2, with 8 bases fitting TRBD1. Trimming at V came to 1 base and at J to 5 bases, leaving 6 bases not matched to a gene. The V gene's germline CDR1 is SGHAT and CDR2 FQNNGV. This CDR3 spans 16 amino acids. In nucleotides, the CDR3 is TGTGCCAGCAGCTTAGCGGGGACAGGTGGGACCGGGGAGCTGTTTTTT. It yields the protein CASSLAGTGGTGELFF.

This chain connects TRBV7-8 to TRBJ1-2; perhaps TRBD1 as D (6 bases). The CDR3 consists of 18 residues. The germline V gene encodes CDR1 SGHVS and CDR2 FQNEAQ. V was pared by 5 bases and J by 3 bases, with 25 bases between. Written as DNA, the CDR3 is TGTGCCAGCAGCCCATTTTCCCCAGGGGAAGTTTGGGACTATGGCTACACCTTC. Its translation: CASSPFSPGEVWDYGYTF. The full variable domain, in which reference TRBV7-8 and TRBJ1-2 provide the parts outside the CDR3, is GAGVSQSPRYKVAKRGQDVALRCDPISGHVSLFWYQQALGQGPEFLTYFQNEAQLDKSGLPSDRFFAERPEGSVSTLKIQRTQQEDSAVYLCASSPFSPGEVWDYGYTFGSGTRLTVV.

The chain uses TRBV6-1 and TRBJ1-5; maybe TRBD1 (6 bases). CDR1 and CDR2 from the germline V gene are MNHNS and SASEGT. This CDR3 region has 14 residues. V shed 3 bases and J shed 7 bases, with 13 bases lying between them. As DNA, the CDR3 is TGTGCCAGCAGTGATAACAGGGTCGGGCAGCCCCAGCATTTT. Encoded protein: CASSDNRVGQPQHF.

The chain is built from TRBV10-2 and TRBJ2-7; TRBD1 might be the D (5 bases). CDR3 size: 13 residues. Germline V CDR1 and CDR2: WSHSY, SAAADI. Trimming removed 6 bases at V and 4 bases at J, with 13 bases between. The CDR3 coding sequence is TGCGCCAGCAGAAGGGGTAGAACTTACGAGCAGTACTTC. Protein product: CASRRGRTYEQYF.

This chain joins TRBV28 and TRBJ2-7, with TRBD1 matching over 10 bases. With 6 bases clipped from V and 7 bases from J, the junction kept 12 bases outside the gene matches. CDR1 is MDHEN and CDR2 is SYDVKM in the germline V gene. CDR3 size: 15 residues. CDR3 bases: TGTGCCAGCAGGCACACCGGGACAGGGGCGAGGGAGCAGTACTTC. This sequence encodes CASRHTGTGAREQYF.

This chain links TRBV5-1 with TRBJ2-7; D might be TRBD1 (6 bases). The CDR3 has 17 amino acids. The V end lost 1 base, the J end lost 0 bases, and 17 bases lay between the germline ends. Per germline, CDR1 SGHRS and CDR2 YFSETQ. In DNA form, the CDR3 reads TGCGCCAGCAGCTTGCAGGGGTCGATCACCTTCTCCTACGAGCAGTACTTC. Its protein product is CASSLQGSITFSYEQYF.

This clone was observed a handful of times. J is TRBJ2-7 and V is TRBV7-8, with TRBD1 matching 9 bases. Germline V CDR1 and CDR2: SGHVS, FQNEAQ. The V gene end was trimmed by 5 bases and the J gene end by 7 bases; junction bases not matched to a gene: 9. This CDR3 region has 14 residues. CDR3 in DNA: TGTGCCAGCAGCCCACTACAGGGGGCTATGGAGCAGTACTTC. Translation: CASSPLQGAMEQYF.

V is TRBV5-1 and J is TRBJ2-7; 7 nucleotides agree with TRBD2. Germline V gene lookup returns CDR1 SGHRS and CDR2 YFSETQ. V shed 6 bases and J 5 bases; nucleotides not matched to a gene: 14. This CDR3 contains 15 residues. The CDR3 is CASNPAPGGLDEQYF. CDR3 DNA: TGCGCCAGCAACCCCGCACCGGGAGGACTTGACGAGCAGTACTTC.

The chain employs TRBV5-6 and TRBJ2-5, with a possible D match to TRBD1 (6 bases). The germline V and J ends were trimmed by 3 bases and 2 bases, with 14 bases remaining between them. Germline-derived CDR1 and CDR2 are SGHDT and YYEEEE. There are 15 residues in the CDR3. The CDR3 loop is CASSWYWTAQETQYF. The CDR3 DNA follows: TGTGCCAGCAGCTGGTACTGGACAGCTCAAGAGACCCAGTACTTC.

V and J are TRBV9 and TRBJ2-2; 14 bases align to TRBD2. The CDR3 sequence is 19 residues long. The V gene end was trimmed by 0 bases and the J gene end by 4 bases; junction bases not matched to a gene: 8. Germline V lookup: CDR1 SGDLS, CDR2 YYNGEE. The CDR3 spells CASSVGLAGGPGGTGELFF. DNA of the CDR3: TGTGCCAGCAGCGTAGGACTAGCGGGAGGGCCGGGGGGCACCGGGGAGCTGTTTTTT.

This clone has only one observation. The chain recombines TRBV28 with TRBJ1-1; TRBD1 agrees at 7 bases. This CDR3 has 16 residues. Trimming took 5 bases from V and 1 from J; bases not matched to a gene: 10. Per the germline V gene, CDR1 is MDHEN and CDR2 is SYDVKM. Written as DNA, the CDR3 is TGTGCCAGCAGTACGAGACAGGGAATTACGAACACTGAAGCTTTCTTT. Amino acid sequence: CASSTRQGITNTEAFF.

This chain uses TRBV7-3 with TRBJ2-2; TRBD2 matches 12 bases. V trimming: 1 base; J trimming: 7 bases; junction bases outside the gene matches: 13. CDR3 length: 19 amino acids. The germline V gene has CDR1 SGHTA and CDR2 FQGTGA. CDR3 nucleotides: TGTGCCAGCAGCTTAAGGCCGGGGCTAGCGGGAGGGCCCGGCGGGGAGCTGTTTTTT. Protein: CASSLRPGLAGGPGGELFF.

The genes are TRBV9 and TRBJ2-3; TRBD1 matches 7 bases. The V segment lost 6 bases and the J segment 4 bases; nucleotides outside the gene matches: 11. This CDR3 has 15 amino acids. Germline CDR1 is SGDLS and CDR2 is YYNGEE. The CDR3 spells CASTLAGTAADTQYF. CDR3 bases: TGTGCCAGCACCCTCGCCGGGACAGCTGCAGATACGCAGTATTTT.

The rearrangement joins TRBV27 to TRBJ2-1; 12 bases match TRBD2. The CDR3 sequence is 14 residues long. Per the germline V gene, CDR1 is MNHEY and CDR2 is SMNVEV (reference sequence). The trim removed 7 bases at V and 9 bases at J, leaving 7 bases unmatched. CDR3 DNA sequence: TGTGCCAGCAACATTGGACTAGCGGGAACTGAGCAGTTCTTC. Residues: CASNIGLAGTEQFF.

V and J are TRBV7-3 and TRBJ1-2; 10 positions agree with TRBD1. Germline CDR1 and CDR2: SGHTA and FQGTGA. This CDR3 has 14 residues. Trimming at V came to 5 bases and at J to 4 bases, leaving 4 bases not matched to a gene. The CDR3 DNA is TGTGCCAGCAGCCCAGGGACAGGGGCCTATGGCTACACCTTC. This encodes CASSPGTGAYGYTF.

The chain is built from TRBV7-8 and TRBJ2-7; 10 bases fit TRBD2. Germline V CDR1 and CDR2: SGHVS, FQNEAQ. V gave up 1 base and J gave up 3 bases; unmatched junction bases: 12. The CDR3 contains 18 residues. CDR3 in DNA: TGTGCCAGCAGCTTAGAGTCTAGCGGGAGCGTTTACGTCTACGAGCAGTACTTC. Its translation: CASSLESSGSVYVYEQYF.

The rearrangement uses TRBV29-1 and TRBJ1-1; D is possibly TRBD1 (5 bases). CDR3 length equals 12 residues. CDR1 and CDR2 (germline): SQVTM, ANQGSEA. V lost 3 bases and J lost 1, with 6 bases in between. The CDR3: CSVEDTNTEAFF. As DNA, the CDR3 is TGCAGCGTTGAGGACACGAACACTGAAGCTTTCTTT. Using reference TRBV29-1 and TRBJ1-1 for the parts outside the CDR3, the full variable domain is SAVISQKPSRDICQRGTSLTIQCQVDSQVTMMFWYRQQPGQSLTLIATANQGSEATYESGFVIDKFPISRPNLTFSTLTVSNMSPEDSSIYLCSVEDTNTEAFFGQGTRLTVV.

V gene TRBV3-1 (or the pseudogene TRBV3-2) combines with J gene TRBJ2-7; 15 nucleotides agree with TRBD2. Germline V gene sequence: CDR1 LGHDT, CDR2 YNNKEL (reference sequence). This CDR3 has 15 amino acids. Unmatched junction bases numbered 2, after V lost 1 base and J lost 7 bases. The CDR3 DNA reads as TGTGCCAGCAGCCAAGGGGGACTAGCGGGAGGTGAGCAGTACTTC. It codes for CASSQGGLAGGEQYF.

V gene TRBV6-5 combines with J gene TRBJ2-5, with 7 bases fitting TRBD1. J lost 1 base, V lost 2 bases, and 4 bases had no gene match. CDR3 length: 15 residues. The V gene's germline CDR1 is MNHEY and CDR2 SVGAGI. CDR3 residues: CASSYDRAPQETQYF. The CDR3, as DNA: TGTGCCAGCAGTTACGACAGGGCGCCCCAAGAGACCCAGTACTTC.

The chain recombines TRBV24-1 with TRBJ2-2, with 13 bases that match TRBD2. CDR3 length: 17 amino acids. Germline assignment: CDR1 KGHDR and CDR2 SFDVKD. With 4 bases clipped from V and 6 bases from J, the junction kept 7 bases outside the gene matches. This CDR3 reads CATSDPTSGRAAGELFF. The CDR3 nucleotides read TGTGCCACCAGTGACCCCACTAGCGGGAGGGCCGCCGGGGAGCTGTTTTTT.

The chain combines TRBV7-9 with TRBJ2-7; the match to TRBD2 covers 9 bases. The CDR3 consists of 15 residues. J gave up 4 bases and V 3 bases, and 7 bases lay outside the gene matches. The germline V gene has CDR1 SEHNR and CDR2 FQNEAQ (reference sequence). CDR3: CASSLSGRRDYEQYF. For the CDR3, the DNA is TGTGCCAGCAGCTTGAGCGGGAGGAGGGATTACGAGCAGTACTTC.

The chain links TRBV4-1 to TRBJ2-1, with 7 bases lining up with TRBD1. With V trimmed by 3 bases and J by 0 bases, 8 bases remained unmatched. CDR3 length: 17 residues. Germline V lookup: CDR1 MGHRA, CDR2 YSYEKL. The CDR3 nucleotides read TGCGCCAGCAGCCAGGCCAGGGGGTATAGCTCCTACAATGAGCAGTTCTTC. Protein product: CASSQARGYSSYNEQFF.